A single sample gave rise to the 20 T cell receptor beta chains below, sequenced in a study of response to subunit inactivated influenza vaccine. TCRdb fed the RT-PCR reads into MiXCR, producing one record per CDR3 protein. The sample shows about 650,000 distinct CDR3 sequences, about 14% of them seen only once. The sequencing used PBMCs from blood, collected 14 to 15 days before vaccination. The receptors were sampled from a man aged 50 to 59 who received an inactivated influenza vaccine.

V and J are TRBV7-6 and TRBJ2-2, with D unresolved. The CDR3 consists of 12 residues. Germline-derived CDR1 and CDR2 are SGHVS and FNYEAQ. The V gene lost 7 bases and the J gene lost 6 bases, with 9 bases spanning the gap. DNA of the CDR3: TGTGCCAGCATGCAGATTCCCGGGGAGCTGTTTTTT. It translates to CASMQIPGELFF.

The rearrangement links TRBV28 to TRBJ1-2, with 10 nucleotides matching TRBD1. CDR1 and CDR2 (germline): MDHEN, SYDVKM. Losses at the gene ends were 5 bases for V and 6 bases for J; bases not matched to a gene: 6. The CDR3 covers 14 residues. The CDR3 nucleotides read TGTGCCAGCAGTCGAGACGGGACAGGGGATGGCTACACCTTC. Residues: CASSRDGTGDGYTF.

The CDR3 reads CASAEGPANYGYTF. DNA for the CDR3: TGCGCCAGCGCTGAGGGCCCAGCTAACTATGGCTACACCTTC. The genes are TRBV5-1 and TRBJ1-2; D is uncertain. The V end was cut by 7 bases, the J end by 0 bases, with 13 bases between. The CDR3 contains 14 residues. Germline CDR1 SGHRS, CDR2 YFSETQ. The full variable domain, rest sourced from reference TRBV5-1 and TRBJ1-2, is KAGVTQTPRYLIKTRGQQVTLSCSPISGHRSVSWYQQTPGQGLQFLFEYFSETQRNKGNFPGRFSGRQFSNSRSEMNVSTLELGDSALYLCASAEGPANYGYTFGSGTRLTVV.

The sample holds a few counts of this clonotype. This chain connects TRBV6-1 to TRBJ2-2; D is undetermined. Germline loops: CDR1 MNHNS, CDR2 SASEGT. V was cut by 6 bases and J by 0 bases, with 8 bases left in between. The CDR3 runs to 14 residues. The CDR3 protein is CASSPRTNTGELFF. The CDR3 nucleotides read TGTGCCAGCAGCCCGAGAACGAACACCGGGGAGCTGTTTTTT.

The chain is built from TRBV7-2 and TRBJ2-4, with 7 bases that match TRBD1. This CDR3 spans 14 amino acids. V was pared by 5 bases and J by 9 bases, with 10 bases of the junction left unmatched. CDR1 and CDR2 (germline): SGHTA, FQGNSA. CDR3 in DNA: TGTGCCAGCAGCGCCGGGACAGACTATGGCATTCAGTACTTC. This gives the protein CASSAGTDYGIQYF.

A few counts support this clonotype. This chain joins TRBV11-2 and TRBJ2-7; D may match TRBD1 or TRBD2 (5 bases each). The germline CDR1 and CDR2 sequences are SGHAT and FQNNGV. This CDR3 spans 11 amino acids. Between the trimmed V and J ends, which lost 3 bases and 12 bases, there was a span of 12 bases. CDR3 DNA: TGTGCCAGCAGCTTTTCCCAGGGAGTGTACTTC. Protein sequence: CASSFSQGVYF.

The genes are TRBV6-5 and TRBJ2-7; 8 nucleotides line up with TRBD1. Per the germline V gene, CDR1 is MNHEY and CDR2 is SVGAGI. The CDR3 runs 14 residues. Trimming removed 1 base from V and 3 bases from J; junction bases left unmatched: 2. DNA for the CDR3: TGTGCCAGCAGTTACTGGACAGGGAGCTACGAGCAGTACTTC. Residues: CASSYWTGSYEQYF.

This clonotype was observed a handful of times. The chain joins TRBV20-1 to TRBJ2-7; TRBD1 might be the D (6 bases). The CDR3 has 13 amino acids. Germline values: CDR1 DFQATT, CDR2 SNEGSKA (reference sequence). V lost 4 bases and J lost 5, with 15 bases in between. The CDR3 protein is CSANRQGPDEQYF. The CDR3 nucleotides read TGCAGTGCTAACCGCCAGGGGCCGGACGAGCAGTACTTC.

This clonotype has only a few counts. This chain uses TRBV7-2 with TRBJ2-5; D is perhaps TRBD1 or TRBD2 (5 bases each). Per the germline V gene, CDR1 is SGHTA and CDR2 is FQGNSA. V was trimmed by 2 bases and J by 5 bases, leaving 15 bases between them. The CDR3 runs 15 residues. The CDR3 DNA reads TGTGCCAGCAGCTTACAAGTCAGGGACGGTGAGACCCAGTACTTC. It translates to CASSLQVRDGETQYF.

This clonotype was counted only a few times. V gene TRBV28 combines with J gene TRBJ2-7; D unresolved. Germline CDR1 reads MDHEN; CDR2 reads SYDVKM. Trimming cost V 6 bases and J 0 bases, with 15 bases left between them. This CDR3 is built from 15 residues. The CDR3 coding sequence is TGTGCCAGCAGCTACAGTCCGCGGTTCTCCTACGAGCAGTACTTC. This codes for CASSYSPRFSYEQYF.

This chain uses TRBV3-1 with TRBJ1-6, with a possible D match to TRBD1 (6 bases). The CDR3 contains 15 residues. Germline V gene data show CDR1 as LGHDT and CDR2 as YNNKEL (reference sequence). Trimming removed 0 bases from V and 4 bases from J, with 7 bases in between. The CDR3: CASSQDQGYNSPLHF. CDR3 coding DNA: TGTGCCAGCAGCCAAGATCAGGGGTATAATTCACCCCTCCACTTT.

The genes are TRBV29-1 and TRBJ2-1, with 7 positions matching TRBD1. Germline V CDR1 and CDR2: SQVTM, ANQGSEA. Trimming at V came to 8 bases and at J to 7 bases, leaving 20 bases not matched to a gene. The CDR3 spans 16 residues. The chain's CDR3 is CSSPRSGDRVGNEQFF. CDR3 nucleotides: TGCAGCTCCCCCCGTTCGGGTGACAGGGTGGGAAATGAGCAGTTCTTC.

This chain uses TRBV7-2 with TRBJ2-2; D is undetermined. Between the trimmed V and J ends, which lost 1 base and 7 bases, there was a span of 4 bases. Germline V gene sequence: CDR1 SGHTA, CDR2 FQGNSA. The CDR3 spans 12 residues. The CDR3 reads CASSLGYGELFF. DNA of the CDR3: TGTGCCAGCAGCTTAGGGTACGGGGAGCTGTTTTTT.

This clonotype was seen only a few times. This chain uses TRBV4-1 with TRBJ1-1; D is possibly TRBD1 (6 bases). CDR1 and CDR2 (germline): MGHRA, YSYEKL. This CDR3 contains 16 residues. The germline V and J ends were trimmed by 1 base and 0 bases, with 12 bases remaining between them. The CDR3 here is CASSQAVAGVNTEAFF. The CDR3 coding sequence is TGCGCCAGCAGCCAAGCTGTCGCAGGGGTGAACACTGAAGCTTTCTTT.

This sequence joins TRBV20-1 and TRBJ2-1; 8 nucleotides line up with TRBD2. Germline-derived CDR1 and CDR2 are DFQATT and SNEGSKA (reference sequence). V shed 6 bases, J shed 2 bases, and the junction held 9 bases outside the gene matches. The CDR3 extends over 15 amino acids. The CDR3 nucleotides read TGCAGTGCCGAGGCCCGGGGGGGCCCCTACAATGAGCAGTTCTTC. It translates to CSAEARGGPYNEQFF.

This clonotype has just a few counts. V gene TRBV20-1 combines with J gene TRBJ2-3, with D possibly TRBD2 on 6 matching bases. Germline CDR1 DFQATT, CDR2 SNEGSKA (reference sequence). The length of the CDR3 is 17 residues. Trimming stripped 3 bases from V and 3 bases from J, with 22 bases between. CDR3 in amino acids: CSASPFPGGAMTDTQYF. The CDR3 DNA sequence: TGCAGTGCTAGCCCGTTCCCCGGCGGGGCGATGACAGATACGCAGTATTTT.

The rearrangement links TRBV21-1 to TRBJ2-2; TRBD1 is the table's D call and was not checked against the DNA. TRBV21-1 is an annotated pseudogene. The CDR3 consists of 20 residues. DNA for the CDR3: TGTGCCAGCAGCAAAGGAGGCCCTGACAGGGGGCGCAAGAACACCGGGGAGCTGTTTTTT. Residues: CASSKGGPDRGRKNTGELFF.

In the case of this clonotype: A much larger clone differs from this one at a single base, so this may be a read error. The J gene is TRBJ2-5, the V gene TRBV29-1; 7 nucleotides agree with TRBD1. V trimming: 6 bases; J trimming: 4 bases; junction bases outside the gene matches: 5. The CDR3 has 12 residues. Germline V lookup: CDR1 SQVTM, CDR2 ANQGSEA. In nucleotides, the CDR3 is TGCAGCGTGACAGGGATTATAGAGACCCAGTACTTC. This encodes CSVTGIIETQYF.

The J gene is TRBJ2-7, the V gene TRBV15; 9 bases match TRBD1. Germline V gives CDR1 LNHNV, CDR2 YYDKDF (reference sequence). The CDR3 has 15 residues. V lost 3 bases to trimming and J lost 6 bases; unmatched junction nucleotides: 9. The chain's CDR3 is CATSSDWTGEGEQYF. For the CDR3, the DNA is TGTGCCACCAGCAGTGATTGGACAGGGGAGGGCGAGCAGTACTTC.

This clonotype was counted a few times. This chain joins TRBV11-1 and TRBJ2-7; 12 bases are shared with TRBD2. The germline V gene has CDR1 SGHAT and CDR2 FQDESV (reference sequence). After removal of 4 bases from V and 7 bases from J, the junction contained 11 bases not matched to a gene. The CDR3 totals 16 residues. Written as DNA, the CDR3 is TGTGCCAGCAGCTATCGGACTAGCGGGACTCCGGGGGAGCAGTACTTC. Its protein is CASSYRTSGTPGEQYF.